This record looks at one T cell receptor (beta chain) sequence and its context. The data derive from a study of preoperative IRX-2 immunotherapy in early breast cancer. Here immunoSEQ multiplex PCR was the method, and the copy in TCRdb shows in-frame clones only, minus some. The repertoire holds approximately 26,000 clones, with just under 80% as singletons. V was pared by 10 bases and J by 1 base, with 13 bases between. Per germline, CDR1 MNHGY and CDR2 SAAAGT. The CDR3 runs to 13 residues. Treatment in this sample: preoperative locoregional IRX-2 cytokine immunotherapy. Samples came from a phase Ib trial of preoperative locoregional IRX-2 cytokine immunotherapy.

This chain connects TRBV6-8 to TRBJ1-1; possible D gene TRBD1, 6 bases. This TCR was sampled from a human donor with breast cancer. The sample was lymph node tissue, taken before IRX-2 immunotherapy. CDR3 nucleotide sequence: TGTGCCATCAGGGACACCTCGAACACTGAAGCTTTCTTT. It yields the protein CAIRDTSNTEAFF.